The present T cell receptor (beta chain) was sequenced within a study of T-cell memory formation after mild COVID-19 (dated by TCRdb to about 2021). Regarding the complete study: Most TCR sequence clusters were specific to one of the two donors. The cohort comprised two young, previously healthy adult volunteers, one female and one male. T-cell clones expanding and contracting after mild COVID-19 in a couple of donors were tracked by longitudinal TCRalpha and TCRbeta repertoire sequencing.

Its CDR3 holds 19 amino acids, cysteine through phenylalanine. Only CDR3 DNA remains: 57 bases, in frame from the first base. V and J lose 3 bases and 0 bases, and a span of 18 bases separates them. CDR1 and CDR2 (MNHEY, SMNVEV) derive from the germline V gene (reference sequence). Ficoll-Paque density gradient centrifugation was the method used to isolate PBMCs. Findings and caveats that apply to the study as a whole: The detection of some responding clones in pre-infection memory suggests that pre-existing cross-reactive memory T cells joined the SARS-CoV-2 response. From day 15 to 85, contracting clones showed balanced CD4/CD8 phenotypes, whereas a second wave of clones that expanded from day 15 to 37 leaned towards CD4+. Contracting CD4+ clones were found mainly in CM and EM memory subsets, while CD8+ clones were enriched in EMRA. The study covered only a couple of mild cases, and larger cohorts including severe cases with pre-infection samples were considered necessary. SARS-CoV-2 specificity was not confirmed for the second-wave clones peaking on day 37.

The instrument was an Illumina NovaSeq 6000. Using 5'RACE with constant-segment primers, TCRalpha and TCRbeta cDNA libraries were constructed, with sample barcodes and unique molecular identifiers added in the process. RNA was extracted from every sample with Trizol reagent. Amplification of the libraries took two PCR steps, and the second step added a second sample barcode plus Illumina TruSeq adapters. The libraries were sequenced on an Illumina NovaSeq using 2 x 150 bp paired-end reads. In the original analysis: Demultiplexing of reads and collapsing into UMI-guided consensus sequences were performed with migec v1.2.7. Using mixcr v2.1.11, UMI consensuses were aligned to TRA and TRB V and J templates and then assembled into clonotypes. Expanded or contracted clonotypes were those called significant by both edgeR and NoisET, with noise models trained on biological replicates. For edgeR calls, the cutoffs were a false discovery rate-adjusted p below 0.01 and a log2 fold-change threshold of 1. As an exploratory analysis of dynamics, max-normalized trajectories of the 1000 most abundant clonotypes were examined by PCA with hierarchical clustering. Separately sequenced CD4+ and CD8+ repertoires were used to assign the CD4 or CD8 phenotype of responding clones. In TCRdb, the public reads were trimmed at Q25 with fastp and aligned with MiXCR, with productive beta chains retained. Rows with a matching CDR3 protein are joined into one entry that keeps the most common DNA and genes. The V and J calls follow TCRdb's processing rather than the paper's. In this sample the table shows 120,000 to 150,000 distinct CDR3 sequences, over 15% of which occur a single time. Jointly, the top ten make up around 2% of the sample.

This clonotype was seen only a few times. Its antigen specificity is not known. Per-base qualities were not stored, and no clone one base away is much larger. Recombination joined TRBV27 with TRBJ2-6, with the D gene not clear enough to name. Sequenced sample: PBMCs or a T cell subset sorted from them (not recorded which). The clonotype was recovered from an adult woman who had mild COVID-19 (a few samples of this study predate the infection). The sample titles of this study are shuffled in the database, so cell type and time point are left out; the donor was told from shared clones. Here is the DNA: TGTGCCAGCAGTTTGTTACAGACGAGGCCGCGCTCTGGGGCCAACGTCCTGACTTTC. The encoded protein is CASSLLQTRPRSGANVLTF.